This record covers a single T cell receptor (beta chain). This sample is drawn from a study of blood T cell repertoires in COVID-19. Methods used by the authors: Reference gene primer amplification yielded estimated nucleated cell counts. Produced via immunoSEQ multiplex PCR; TCRdb's table is partial and in-frame only. V and J calls and clone size are given by that table; D and trimming were obtained from the DNA. The repertoire holds 200,000 to 250,000 clones, approximately 84% seen once, with more than 9% in the top ten. The sequenced sample was peripheral blood. This TCR was recovered from a man aged 50-60 years with COVID-19, enrolled during active disease.

CDR3 DNA sequence: TGTGCCAGCAGCCCAGGTCGGGGCTATGGCTACACCTTC. Protein sequence: CASSPGRGYGYTF. The rearrangement links TRBV5-6 to TRBJ1-2, with unresolved D. Trimming removed 4 bases at V and 4 bases at J, with 11 bases between. From germline, CDR1 is SGHDT and CDR2 YYEEEE. This CDR3 comprises 13 residues.